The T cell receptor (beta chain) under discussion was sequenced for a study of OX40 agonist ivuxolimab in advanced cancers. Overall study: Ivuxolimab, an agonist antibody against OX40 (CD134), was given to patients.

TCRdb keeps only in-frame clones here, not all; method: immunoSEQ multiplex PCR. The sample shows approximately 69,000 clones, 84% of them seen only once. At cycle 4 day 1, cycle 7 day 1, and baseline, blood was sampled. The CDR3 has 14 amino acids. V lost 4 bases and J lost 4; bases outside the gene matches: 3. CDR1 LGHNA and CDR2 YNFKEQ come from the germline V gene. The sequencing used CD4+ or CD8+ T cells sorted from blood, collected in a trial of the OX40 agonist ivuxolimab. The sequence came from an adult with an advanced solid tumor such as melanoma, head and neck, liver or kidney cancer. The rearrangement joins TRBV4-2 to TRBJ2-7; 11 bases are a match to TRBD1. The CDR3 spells CASSPGQGVYEQYF. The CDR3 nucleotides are TGTGCCAGCAGCCCGGGACAGGGGGTTTACGAGCAGTACTTC.